This T cell receptor beta chain was identified in a study of control samples from healthy donors and cancer patients. Data came from immunoSEQ multiplex PCR; TCRdb stores just in-frame clones and leaves some out. The sample has around 100,000 clones; 85% to 90% are singletons. The trim removed 6 bases at V and 7 bases at J, leaving 7 bases unmatched. Germline V CDR1 and CDR2: MDHEN, SYDVKM. The CDR3 runs to 13 residues. The TCR was taken from a man between 25 and 39 years old in good health. The rearrangement links TRBV28 to TRBJ2-7; 9 nucleotides line up with TRBD1. The sequenced sample was blood. CDR3 residues: CASSGTGFWEQYF. Written as DNA, the CDR3 is TGTGCCAGCAGCGGGACAGGGTTTTGGGAGCAGTACTTC. Using reference TRBV28 and TRBJ2-7 for the parts outside the CDR3, the full variable domain is DVKVTQSSRYLVKRTGEKVFLECVQDMDHENMFWYRQDPGLGLRLIYFSYDVKMKEKGDIPEGYSVSREKKERFSLILESASTNQTSMYLCASSGTGFWEQYFGPGTRLTVT.